The following is a T cell receptor beta chain sequence with its context. Its specificity is unknown. One end of the junction fails to match germline, which may point to a read error. The sample is drawn from a study of T cells in Graves' hyperthyroidism and ophthalmopathy. At the level of the study: Peripheral blood was taken when the disease was first diagnosed, before any treatment began. Study-level points and caveats: Peripheral blood also featured most of the thyroid clonotypes expanded above 0.001.

RNA transcripts served as the template for amplifying TCR beta CDR3 regions. In the first-round RT-PCR of the TCR CDR3, the HTBI primer set was used. TCRdb processed the multiplex PCR reads anew with MiXCR; each CDR3 protein has one entry. The sample consists of 750,000 to 950,000 distinct CDR3 sequences, 35% to 40% of them appearing once. The CDR3 has 15 residues. Germline CDR1 SGHTA, CDR2 FQGTGA. When ophthalmopathy did not progress within 18 months, Graves' hyperthyroidism was considered stable. Uncontrolled infection, other autoimmune disease, pregnancy or lactation barred patients from enrollment.

The chain couples TRBV7-3 to TRBJ2-5; tentative D call: TRBD2 (6 bases). Sequenced input: blood. This TCR derives from a man younger than 35 with Graves' hyperthyroidism. CDR3 in DNA: TGCGCCAGCAGCCAAGATGAAACTAGCTATGAGACCCAGTACTTC. Protein sequence: CASSQDETSYETQYF. The whole variable domain, remainder taken from reference TRBV7-3 and TRBJ2-5, is GAGVSQTPSNKVTEKGKYVELRCDPISGHTALYWYRQSLGQGPEFLIYFQGTGAADDSGLPNDRFFAVRPEGSVSTLKIQRTERGDSAVYLCASSQDETSYETQYFGPGTRLLVL.